This TCR beta chain was obtained from a study of cytomegalovirus exposure and HLA in healthy donors. Germline V gene data show CDR1 as LNHDA and CDR2 as SQIVND (reference sequence). This CDR3 spans 12 amino acids. Trimming took 4 bases from V and 8 from J; bases not matched to a gene: 3. The PCR contained 60 Vbeta and 13 Jbeta primers. Clones were sequenced by immunoSEQ multiplex PCR, and TCRdb holds only the in-frame ones, with some missing. The repertoire holds 97,000 or so clones, with less than 85% as singletons. This clone showed up just once. What it recognizes is unknown. Findings and caveats of the study: In terms of immune exposure information, only CMV serostatus was available. A link between a missense DCLRE1C variant and TCR beta V- and J-gene trimming emerged from a later analysis. It was 150 to 200 TCR beta chains that were listed as cytomegalovirus-associated. In an earlier analysis, in some 500 donors, most V segments appeared productive either ~87% or ~30% of the time.

The genes are TRBV19 and TRBJ1-2; 8 bases fit TRBD1. This clonotype was sampled from a middle-aged man in good health and CMV-seronegative. Material: PBMCs. The CDR3 DNA is TGTGCCAGTAGTACAGGGGGCGGCGGCTACACCTTC. This gives the protein CASSTGGGGYTF.